This TCR beta chain was identified in a study of T cells in women clearing cervical HPV infection. General observations from the study: Cases carried less TRBV6-7 than controls: approximately 0.1% versus 0.16%.

The germline V gene has CDR1 LGHNA and CDR2 YNFKEQ. CDR3 length: 14 amino acids. The protocol was immunoSEQ multiplex PCR, while the TCRdb copy is restricted to in-frame clones and leaves out a portion. This sample's clone table lists under 50,000 clones. A word on this clone: Its cognate antigen is unknown. The junction departs from germline at one end; a sequencing error may be responsible. Read coverage stops 3 residues before the CDR3 terminus; the germline J gene supplies the remainder.

This clonotype originated in a woman between 18 and 70 years old with a cervical HPV16 infection that either progressed to CIN3+ or cleared (not recorded which). The genes are TRBV4-2 and TRBJ2-7, with 9 bases aligning to TRBD2. Sample: blood buffy coat. The CDR3 DNA, read in part, is TGCGCCAGCTCTGCTGCGGGAGGGTCCTACGAG. This encodes CASSAAGGSYE. The entire CDR3 reads CASSAAGGSYEQYF.